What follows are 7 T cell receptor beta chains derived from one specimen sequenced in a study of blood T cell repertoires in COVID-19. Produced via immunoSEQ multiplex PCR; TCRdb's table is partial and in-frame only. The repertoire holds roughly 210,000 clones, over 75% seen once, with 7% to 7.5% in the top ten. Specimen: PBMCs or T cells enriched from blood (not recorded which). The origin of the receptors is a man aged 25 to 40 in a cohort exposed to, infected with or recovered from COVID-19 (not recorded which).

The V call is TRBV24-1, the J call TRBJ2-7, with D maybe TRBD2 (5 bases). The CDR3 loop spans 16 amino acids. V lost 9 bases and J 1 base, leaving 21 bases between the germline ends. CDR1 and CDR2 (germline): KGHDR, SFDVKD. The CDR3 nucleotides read TGTGCCACCCTAACCGAACCTAGCCCCTATTCCTACGAGCAGTACTTC. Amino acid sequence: CATLTEPSPYSYEQYF.

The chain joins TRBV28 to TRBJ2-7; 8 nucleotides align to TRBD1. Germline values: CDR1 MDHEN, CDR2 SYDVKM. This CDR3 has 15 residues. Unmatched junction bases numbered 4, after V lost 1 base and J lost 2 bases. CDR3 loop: CASSLFRDRTYEQYF. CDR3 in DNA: TGTGCCAGCAGTTTATTCCGGGACAGGACCTACGAGCAGTACTTC. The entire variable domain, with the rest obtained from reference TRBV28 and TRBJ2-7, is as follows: DVKVTQSSRYLVKRTGEKVFLECVQDMDHENMFWYRQDPGLGLRLIYFSYDVKMKEKGDIPEGYSVSREKKERFSLILESASTNQTSMYLCASSLFRDRTYEQYFGPGTRLTVT.

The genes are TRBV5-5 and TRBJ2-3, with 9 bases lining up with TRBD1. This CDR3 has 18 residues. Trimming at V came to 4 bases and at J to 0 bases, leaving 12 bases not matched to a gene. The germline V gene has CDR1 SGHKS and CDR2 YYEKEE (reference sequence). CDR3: CASSHTTTGGISTDTQYF. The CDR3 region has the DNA TGTGCCAGCAGCCATACGACGACAGGGGGGATAAGCACAGATACGCAGTATTTT.

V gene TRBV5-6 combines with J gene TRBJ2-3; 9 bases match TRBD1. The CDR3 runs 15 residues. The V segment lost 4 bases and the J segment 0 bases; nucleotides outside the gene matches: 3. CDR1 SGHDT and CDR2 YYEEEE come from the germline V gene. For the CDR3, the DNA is TGTGCCAGCAGCGACACAGGGGGCAGCACAGATACGCAGTATTTT. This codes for CASSDTGGSTDTQYF. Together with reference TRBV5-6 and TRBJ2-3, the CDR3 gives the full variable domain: DAGVTQSPTHLIKTRGQQVTLRCSPKSGHDTVSWYQQALGQGPQFIFQYYEEEERQRGNFPDRFSGHQFPNYSSELNVNALLLGDSALYLCASSDTGGSTDTQYFGPGTRLTVL.

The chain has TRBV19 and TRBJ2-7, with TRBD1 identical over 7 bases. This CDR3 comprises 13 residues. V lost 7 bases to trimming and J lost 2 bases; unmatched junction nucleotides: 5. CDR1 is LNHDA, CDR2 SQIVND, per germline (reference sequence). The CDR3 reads CASTGTAAYEQYF. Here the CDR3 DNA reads TGTGCCAGTACCGGGACAGCTGCCTACGAGCAGTACTTC.

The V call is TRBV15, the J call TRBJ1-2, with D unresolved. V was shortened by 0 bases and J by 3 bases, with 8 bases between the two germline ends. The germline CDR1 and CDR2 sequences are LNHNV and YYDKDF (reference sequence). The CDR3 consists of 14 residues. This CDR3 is CATSRDDTYYGYTF. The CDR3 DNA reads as TGTGCCACCAGCAGAGATGACACCTACTATGGCTACACCTTC. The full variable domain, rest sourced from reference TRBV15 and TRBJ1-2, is DAMVIQNPRYQVTQFGKPVTLSCSQTLNHNVMYWYQQKSSQAPKLLFHYYDKDFNNEADTPDNFQSRRPNTSFCFLDIRSPGLGDTAMYLCATSRDDTYYGYTFGSGTRLTVV.

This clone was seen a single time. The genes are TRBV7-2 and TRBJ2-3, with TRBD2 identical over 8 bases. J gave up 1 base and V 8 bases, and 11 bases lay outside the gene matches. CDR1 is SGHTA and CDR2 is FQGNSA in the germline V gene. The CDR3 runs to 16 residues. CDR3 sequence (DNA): TGTGCCAGCGGCCCATCGGGAGCGGGAGGCACAGATACGCAGTATTTT. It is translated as CASGPSGAGGTDTQYF.